This T cell receptor (beta chain) was identified during a study of blood T cell repertoires in COVID-19. About the study: There were acute and convalescent COVID-19 samples, and they came from the United States, Italy and Spain. Sample material is recorded as cDNA or gDNA derived from T cells, B-cell-depleted T cells, or PBMCs.

The CDR3 sequence is 16 residues long. V lost 0 bases, J lost 2 bases, and 12 bases lay in between. CDR1 and CDR2 (germline): MGHRA, YSYEKL. The protocol was immunoSEQ multiplex PCR, while the TCRdb copy is restricted to in-frame clones and leaves out a portion. The table lists 300,000 to 450,000 clones, 89% of them singletons. The sequence came from a woman aged 55-70 years with COVID-19, enrolled during active disease. The chain joins TRBV4-1 to TRBJ2-3, with D maybe TRBD2 (5 bases). Sequencing was performed on peripheral blood. The CDR3 region has the DNA TGCGCCAGCAGCCAAGATCCGGGATTTAACACAGATACGCAGTATTTT. The encoded protein is CASSQDPGFNTDTQYF.